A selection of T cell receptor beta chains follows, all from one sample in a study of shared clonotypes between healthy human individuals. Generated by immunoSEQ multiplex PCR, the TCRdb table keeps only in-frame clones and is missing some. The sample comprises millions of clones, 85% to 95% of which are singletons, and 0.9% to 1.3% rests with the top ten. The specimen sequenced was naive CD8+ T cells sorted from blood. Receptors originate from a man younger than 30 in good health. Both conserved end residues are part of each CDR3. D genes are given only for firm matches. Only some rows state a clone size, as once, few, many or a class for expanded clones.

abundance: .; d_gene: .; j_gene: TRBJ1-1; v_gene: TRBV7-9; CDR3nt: TGTGCCAGCAGGATACTTACTGAAGCTTTCTTT; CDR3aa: CASRILTEAFF
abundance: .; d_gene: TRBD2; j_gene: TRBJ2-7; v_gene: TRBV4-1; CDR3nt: TGCGCCAGCAGCCAACTTCCCACCGGGACTAGCGGGAGAGGGTCCTACGAGCAGTACTTC; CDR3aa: CASSQLPTGTSGRGSYEQYF
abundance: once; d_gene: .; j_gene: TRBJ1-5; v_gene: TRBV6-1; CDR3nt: TGTGCCAGCAGCGGGTATAGCAATCAGCCCCAGCATTTT; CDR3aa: CASSGYSNQPQHF
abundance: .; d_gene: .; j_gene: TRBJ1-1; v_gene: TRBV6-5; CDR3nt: TGTGCCAGCAGTTATGACACCGACACTGAAGCTTTCTTT; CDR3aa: CASSYDTDTEAFF
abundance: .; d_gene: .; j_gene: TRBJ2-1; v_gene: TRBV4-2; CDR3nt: TGTGCCAGCAGCCAAGTTGGCGGTCCCTTGACGGATGAGCAGTTCTTC; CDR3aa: CASSQVGGPLTDEQFF
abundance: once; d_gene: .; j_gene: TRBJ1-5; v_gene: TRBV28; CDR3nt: TGTGCCAGCTTAGGGACGGGGTCCAGGCAGCCCCAGCATTTT; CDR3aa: CASLGTGSRQPQHF
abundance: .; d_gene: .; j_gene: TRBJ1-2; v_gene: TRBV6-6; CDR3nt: TGTGCCAGCAGTAACAGGGTAAACTATGGCTACACCTTC; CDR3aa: CASSNRVNYGYTF
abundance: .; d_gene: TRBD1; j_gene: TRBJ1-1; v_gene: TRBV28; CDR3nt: TGTGCCAGCAGTGAACAGGGGGAGGCTTTCTTT; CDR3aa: CASSEQGEAFF
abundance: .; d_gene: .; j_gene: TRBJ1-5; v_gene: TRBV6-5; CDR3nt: TGTGCCAGCAGCCCCCTTGCCAGGGGATTAGAGCCCCAGCATTTT; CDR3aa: CASSPLARGLEPQHF
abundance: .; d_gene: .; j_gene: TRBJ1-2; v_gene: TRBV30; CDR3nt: TGTGCCCTATCACAAGGAAACTATGGCTACACCTTC; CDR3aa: CALSQGNYGYTF
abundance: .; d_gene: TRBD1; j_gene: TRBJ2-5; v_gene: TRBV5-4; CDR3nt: TGTGCCAGCAGCTTTGACAGGGTCCAAGAGACCCAGTACTTC; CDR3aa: CASSFDRVQETQYF
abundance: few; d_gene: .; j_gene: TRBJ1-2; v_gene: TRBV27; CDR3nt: TGTGCCAGCAGCCCCTTAACTAACTATGGCTACACCTTC; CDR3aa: CASSPLTNYGYTF
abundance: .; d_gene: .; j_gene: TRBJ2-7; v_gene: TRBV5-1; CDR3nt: TGCGCCAGCAGCTTGGCCCTAGGAGGCTCCTACGAGCAGTACTTC; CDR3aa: CASSLALGGSYEQYF
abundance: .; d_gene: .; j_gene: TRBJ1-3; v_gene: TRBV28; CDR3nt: TGTGCCAGCAGTTTCCCCTGGACAGAAACTGGAAACACCATATATTTT; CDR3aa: CASSFPWTETGNTIYF
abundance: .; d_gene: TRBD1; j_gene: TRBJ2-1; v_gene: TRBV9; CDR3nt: TGTGCCAGCAGCGTAGGAGGGACAGGGGGTGATGAGCAGTTCTTC; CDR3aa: CASSVGGTGGDEQFF